A selection of T cell receptor beta chains follows, all from one sample in a study of cytomegalovirus exposure and HLA in healthy donors. Here immunoSEQ multiplex PCR was the method, and the copy in TCRdb shows in-frame clones only, minus some. The top ten clones hold under 4.5% of a sample with 150,000 to 250,000 clones, roughly 78% of them seen once. Sequencing was carried out using PBMCs. The receptor set was obtained from a woman aged 25-40 years in good health and CMV-seropositive. Both conserved end residues are part of each CDR3. A D gene is named only where the DNA matches it firmly. The listing skips clone size in some rows; elsewhere it reads once, few, many or a size class.

TRBJ2-1,TRBD2,once,TRBV5-6,CASEPGGRAYEQFF,TGTGCCAGCGAGCCTGGAGGGAGGGCCTATGAGCAGTTCTTC
TRBJ2-7,.,.,TRBV4-2,CASSQVSGDNDEQYF,TGTGCCAGCAGCCAAGTCTCCGGGGATAACGACGAGCAGTACTTC
TRBJ1-5,.,once,TRBV6-1,CASSEAGQPQHF,TGTGCCAGCAGTGAAGCTGGCCAGCCCCAGCATTTT
TRBJ2-1,.,.,TRBV11-2,CAYGEAYNEQFF,TGTGCCTACGGTGAAGCGTACAATGAGCAGTTCTTC
TRBJ1-5,TRBD1,.,TRBV27,CASRSRGGTGGNQPQHF,TGTGCCAGCAGATCAAGGGGCGGGACAGGAGGCAATCAGCCCCAGCATTTT
TRBJ2-2,TRBD2,.,TRBV12-5,CASGLGEGLAGATGELFF,TGTGCTAGTGGTTTGGGAGAGGGACTAGCGGGAGCCACCGGGGAGCTGTTTTTT
TRBJ2-7,.,.,TRBV19,CASSHGSREQYF,TGTGCTAGTAGTCATGGCAGTCGCGAGCAGTACTTC
TRBJ2-4,TRBD2,.,TRBV9,CASSVGASGGSRGIQYF,TGTGCCAGCAGCGTAGGAGCTAGCGGGGGGTCAAGGGGTATTCAGTACTTC
TRBJ1-4,.,.,TRBV4-1,CASSHGSLGLTSEKLFF,TGCGCCAGCAGCCACGGGTCCTTGGGACTAACGAGTGAAAAACTGTTTTTT
TRBJ1-5,TRBD1,.,TRBV5-1,CASSPGTGDSNQPQHF,TGCGCCAGCAGCCCGGGGACAGGGGATAGCAATCAGCCCCAGCATTTT
TRBJ2-3,TRBD2,once,TRBV9,CASTGGRASGASTDTQYF,TGTGCCAGCACCGGAGGAAGGGCTAGCGGGGCTAGCACAGATACGCAGTATTTT
TRBJ2-7,TRBD2,.,TRBV19,CASSTYGGVSYEQYF,TGTGCCAGTAGTACCTATGGGGGGGTAAGCTACGAGCAGTACTTC
TRBJ1-3,TRBD1,few,TRBV25-1,CASTGDPGNTIYF,TGTGCCAGTACAGGGGATCCTGGAAACACCATATATTTT
TRBJ2-7,TRBD1,once,TRBV2,CASSQGADSEQYF,TGTGCCAGCAGCCAGGGGGCGGACTCCGAGCAGTACTTC
TRBJ2-2,.,.,TRBV7-2,CASRPQGSSNTGELFF,TGTGCCAGCAGGCCACAAGGGAGCTCGAACACCGGGGAGCTGTTTTTT
TRBJ2-5,.,.,TRBV30,CAWSQQGRWETQYF,TGTGCCTGGAGCCAACAGGGACGGTGGGAGACCCAGTACTTC
TRBJ1-4,.,.,TRBV6-5,CASSPGGNEKLFF,TGTGCCAGCAGCCCGGGGGGGAATGAAAAACTGTTTTTT
TRBJ2-1,TRBD1,.,TRBV27,CASSSNDRGYNEQFF,TGTGCCAGCAGTTCAAACGACAGGGGGTACAATGAGCAGTTCTTC
TRBJ1-1,.,.,TRBV2,CASSEARSNTEAFF,TGTGCCAGCAGTGAGGCCAGATCGAACACTGAAGCTTTCTTT
TRBJ1-5,.,.,TRBV5-1,CASSLEGGNQPQHF,TGCGCCAGCAGCTTGGAGGGGGGCAATCAGCCCCAGCATTTT
TRBJ1-4,TRBD1,few,TRBV18,CASSTGQGVGEKLFF,TGTGCCAGCTCAACGGGCCAGGGGGTTGGTGAAAAACTGTTTTTT
TRBJ2-1,TRBD2,.,TRBV11-3,CASSLGAAGAVNEQFF,TGTGCCAGCAGCTTAGGGGCAGCGGGAGCTGTGAATGAGCAGTTCTTC
TRBJ1-5,.,few,TRBV2,CASGHTGMRDQPQHF,TGTGCCAGCGGTCACACGGGGATGCGGGATCAGCCCCAGCATTTT
TRBJ1-2,TRBD1,.,TRBV29-1,CSVEEQGASYGYTF,TGCAGCGTTGAAGAACAGGGGGCCAGCTATGGCTACACCTTC
TRBJ2-7,TRBD2,.,TRBV5-1,CASSLGAGGPDYEQYF,TGCGCCAGCAGCTTGGGAGCGGGAGGGCCTGACTACGAGCAGTACTTC
TRBJ1-1,.,.,TRBV2,CASSPMRSTTEAFF,TGTGCCAGCAGTCCCATGCGGTCGACCACTGAAGCTTTCTTT
TRBJ2-7,TRBD1,.,TRBV9,CASSPRDSQYEQYF,TGTGCCAGCAGCCCCCGGGACAGCCAATACGAGCAGTACTTC
TRBJ1-3,TRBD1,.,TRBV6-1,CASEEGASGNTIYF,TGTGCCAGCGAAGAGGGGGCTTCTGGAAACACCATATATTTT
TRBJ2-1,.,.,TRBV9,CASTLGEHGSNEQFF,TGTGCCAGCACCCTAGGAGAGCATGGATCCAATGAGCAGTTCTTC
TRBJ1-6,.,.,TRBV27,CASSSPGALYNSPLHF,TGTGCCAGCAGTTCCCCAGGGGCCTTATATAATTCACCCCTCCACTTT
TRBJ2-1,.,.,TRBV5-1,CASRLAVSSPYNEQFF,TGCGCCAGCAGACTCGCGGTCTCCAGCCCCTACAATGAGCAGTTCTTC
TRBJ1-3,.,.,TRBV10-3,CAISDTTPSSGNTIYF,TGTGCCATCAGTGACACGACACCCAGCTCTGGAAACACCATATATTTT
TRBJ2-1,.,.,TRBV5-1,CASSSRQGVNNEQFF,TGCGCCAGCAGCTCCCGGCAGGGTGTAAACAATGAGCAGTTCTTC
TRBJ2-7,.,once,TRBV4-2,CASSQDLSSYEQYF,TGTGCCAGCAGCCAAGATTTATCCTCCTACGAGCAGTACTTC
TRBJ2-7,TRBD1,.,TRBV10-1,CASSESVTGVDEQYF,TGCGCCAGCAGTGAGTCGGTGACAGGGGTCGACGAGCAGTACTTC
TRBJ2-4,TRBD1,.,TRBV7-9,CASSSSDRGGRLAKNIQYF,TGTGCCAGCAGCTCCTCGGACAGGGGAGGCCGTTTAGCCAAAAACATTCAGTACTTC
TRBJ2-7,TRBD1,.,TRBV10-3,CAILGQGALEQYF,TGTGCCATTCTGGGACAGGGGGCCCTCGAGCAGTACTTC
TRBJ2-7,TRBD2,.,TRBV10-3,CAISASGRVSYEQYF,TGTGCCATCAGTGCTAGCGGGAGGGTCTCCTACGAGCAGTACTTC